The clone carrying this T cell receptor (beta chain) has more than one count but fewer than ten. Responders (roughly 200,000, CFSE-labeled) were co-plated with roughly 200,000 irradiated, violet-dye-labeled stimulators. The data stem from a study of graft-versus-host responses after intestinal transplantation. Study overall: Multivisceral, liver-intestinal, or isolated intestinal grafts went to recipients. Every recipient underwent anti-thymocyte globulin induction, then tacrolimus and steroids for two to four years.

Germline values: CDR1 LNHNV, CDR2 YYDKDF (reference sequence). With 0 bases removed from V and 2 bases from J, the gap between germline ends came to 16 bases. The CDR3 loop spans 17 amino acids. Study-level points and caveats: GvH clones surfaced in recipient marrow, some emerging earlier in ileum or blood.

Only in-frame clones appear in the TCRdb table, and some are missing; sequencing was by immunoSEQ multiplex PCR. The sample lists 10,000 to 15,000 clones; under 45% were seen once. J is TRBJ2-5 and V is TRBV15; the D gene is possibly TRBD2 (7 bases). Sequenced here: alloreactive CD8+ T cells from a mixed lymphocyte reaction culture, sampled before intestinal transplant. Subset indicated: CFSE-low proliferating T cells sorted from roughly 6-day pre-transplant mixed lymphocyte reaction (GvH or HvG direction). This TCR derives from a human patient who received an intestinal transplant. CDR3 protein: CATSRDRGGGPQETQYF. The CDR3 DNA is TGTGCCACCAGCAGAGATAGGGGGGGAGGGCCACAAGAGACCCAGTACTTC.